This entry is about one T cell receptor (beta chain). Its antigen is not identified. TCRdb reprocessed the PCR reads with MiXCR, giving one entry per CDR3 protein. The data hold over 15,000 distinct CDR3 sequences, with 40% to 50% observed a single time. This sample is part of a study of esophageal squamous cell carcinoma under preoperative chemotherapy. Study as a whole: Both tumor-infiltrating lymphocytes and peripheral blood T cells were profiled. Study-wide results and limits: Clonal contraction, more than amplification, hit abundant clones after paclitaxel-nedaplatin.

Time point: before preoperative PTX-NDP chemotherapy. Before surgery, patients were given preoperative paclitaxel-nedaplatin chemotherapy. The clonotype comes from a human donor with esophageal squamous cell carcinoma. The donor label of this sample is uncertain. The sample was gathered from a patient given preoperative chemotherapy.

CDR3 protein: CASNPAGTGIQETQYF. The CDR3 DNA follows: TGTGCCAGCAACCCCGCCGGGACAGGTATTCAAGAGACCCAGTACTTC. J is TRBJ2-5 and V is TRBV11-3, with 8 bases lining up with TRBD1. The CDR3 extends over 16 amino acids. The J segment lost 2 bases and the V segment lost 7 bases, leaving 12 bases of the junction unmatched. Per germline, CDR1 SGHNT and CDR2 YENEEA.